The rows below give T cell receptor beta chains drawn from one sample of a study of cytomegalovirus exposure and HLA in healthy donors. The method was immunoSEQ multiplex PCR; TCRdb's version includes in-frame clones alone and lacks a portion of them. The sample has approximately 150,000 clones, about two thirds seen once. Sequences were obtained from PBMCs. All receptors come from a man under 40 in good health and CMV-seropositive. The CDR3 runs from the conserved cysteine through the conserved F or W. Fields, in order: CDR3 length, D gene, J gene, clone size, V gene, CDR3 protein, CDR3 DNA. D genes are given only for firm matches. The listing skips clone size in some rows; elsewhere it reads once, few, many or a size class.

cdr3_length: 13; d_call: .; j_call: TRBJ2-3; clone_size: few; v_call: TRBV15; cdr3_aa: CATSTNGGDTQYF; cdr3_nt: TGTGCCACCAGCACAAACGGGGGAGATACGCAGTATTTT
cdr3_length: 12; d_call: TRBD1; j_call: TRBJ2-7; clone_size: .; v_call: TRBV30; cdr3_aa: CARQGTSYEQYF; cdr3_nt: TGTGCCAGACAGGGAACCTCCTACGAGCAGTACTTC
cdr3_length: 15; d_call: TRBD1; j_call: TRBJ1-5; clone_size: .; v_call: TRBV27; cdr3_aa: CASSHGTGGSQPQHF; cdr3_nt: TGTGCCAGCAGTCATGGGACAGGGGGCAGTCAGCCCCAGCATTTT
cdr3_length: 12; d_call: .; j_call: TRBJ2-1; clone_size: once; v_call: TRBV4-1; cdr3_aa: CASSPRGGEQFF; cdr3_nt: TGCGCCAGCAGCCCCAGGGGCGGTGAGCAGTTCTTC
cdr3_length: 13; d_call: TRBD1; j_call: TRBJ1-5; clone_size: .; v_call: TRBV30; cdr3_aa: CAWSDRGGQPQHF; cdr3_nt: TGTGCCTGGAGCGACAGGGGCGGTCAGCCCCAGCATTTT
cdr3_length: 12; d_call: .; j_call: TRBJ2-5; clone_size: .; v_call: TRBV5-1; cdr3_aa: CASSRGYETQYF; cdr3_nt: TGCGCCAGCAGCCGGGGGTACGAGACCCAGTACTTC
cdr3_length: 16; d_call: .; j_call: TRBJ2-5; clone_size: .; v_call: TRBV5-4; cdr3_aa: CASSSSRDKGAETQYF; cdr3_nt: TGTGCCAGCAGCTCATCCCGGGACAAAGGGGCAGAGACCCAGTACTTC
cdr3_length: 16; d_call: .; j_call: TRBJ2-7; clone_size: few; v_call: TRBV6-5; cdr3_aa: CASSFSAEAASYEQYF; cdr3_nt: TGTGCCAGCAGTTTCTCGGCAGAAGCGGCGTCCTACGAGCAGTACTTC
cdr3_length: 13; d_call: .; j_call: TRBJ2-2; clone_size: .; v_call: TRBV29-1; cdr3_aa: CSGAGPNTGELFF; cdr3_nt: TGCAGCGGCGCGGGCCCGAACACCGGGGAGCTGTTTTTT
cdr3_length: 16; d_call: TRBD2; j_call: TRBJ2-2; clone_size: .; v_call: TRBV2; cdr3_aa: CASSPGTSGKVGELFF; cdr3_nt: TGTGCCAGCAGTCCCGGGACTAGCGGGAAGGTCGGGGAGCTGTTTTTT
cdr3_length: 15; d_call: TRBD1; j_call: TRBJ1-1; clone_size: .; v_call: TRBV9; cdr3_aa: CASSAGQGWNTEAFF; cdr3_nt: TGTGCCAGCAGCGCCGGACAGGGATGGAACACTGAAGCTTTCTTT
cdr3_length: 14; d_call: TRBD2; j_call: TRBJ2-7; clone_size: .; v_call: TRBV6-6; cdr3_aa: CASSYSREGGEQYF; cdr3_nt: TGTGCCAGCAGTTACTCACGGGAGGGCGGGGAGCAGTACTTC
cdr3_length: 10; d_call: .; j_call: TRBJ2-1; clone_size: .; v_call: TRBV20-1; cdr3_aa: CSANQYEQFF; cdr3_nt: TGCAGTGCTAATCAGTATGAGCAGTTCTTC
cdr3_length: 20; d_call: TRBD2; j_call: TRBJ2-5; clone_size: .; v_call: TRBV5-8; cdr3_aa: CASSSPGLAGVVSRKETQYF; cdr3_nt: TGTGCCAGCAGCAGCCCGGGACTAGCGGGAGTTGTATCGAGGAAGGAGACCCAGTACTTC
cdr3_length: 15; d_call: TRBD1; j_call: TRBJ1-5; clone_size: .; v_call: TRBV27; cdr3_aa: CASSFLGQGPLGQHF; cdr3_nt: TGTGCCAGCAGTTTTTTGGGACAGGGGCCTCTGGGCCAGCATTTT
cdr3_length: 13; d_call: TRBD1; j_call: TRBJ2-7; clone_size: few; v_call: TRBV7-9; cdr3_aa: CASSFTGANEQYF; cdr3_nt: TGTGCCAGCAGCTTCACAGGGGCGAACGAGCAGTACTTC
cdr3_length: 13; d_call: .; j_call: TRBJ2-5; clone_size: .; v_call: TRBV30; cdr3_aa: CAWSGGALETQYF; cdr3_nt: TGTGCCTGGAGTGGTGGGGCTTTAGAGACCCAGTACTTC
cdr3_length: 15; d_call: TRBD1; j_call: TRBJ1-2; clone_size: .; v_call: TRBV6-1; cdr3_aa: CASLHKGQGAEGYTF; cdr3_nt: TGTGCCAGCCTTCATAAGGGACAGGGGGCGGAAGGCTACACCTTC
cdr3_length: 13; d_call: .; j_call: TRBJ2-3; clone_size: .; v_call: TRBV27; cdr3_aa: CASSLSQTDTQYF; cdr3_nt: TGTGCCAGCAGTTTATCCCAAACAGATACGCAGTATTTT
cdr3_length: 15; d_call: .; j_call: TRBJ1-5; clone_size: .; v_call: TRBV2; cdr3_aa: CASSETGYSNQPQHF; cdr3_nt: TGTGCCAGCAGTGAAACCGGGTATAGCAATCAGCCCCAGCATTTT
cdr3_length: 14; d_call: .; j_call: TRBJ1-1; clone_size: .; v_call: TRBV7-6; cdr3_aa: CASSLREARGEAFF; cdr3_nt: TGTGCCAGCAGCTTACGTGAGGCTAGGGGTGAAGCTTTCTTT
cdr3_length: 14; d_call: .; j_call: TRBJ2-7; clone_size: few; v_call: TRBV10-3; cdr3_aa: CASAIRDTSYEQYF; cdr3_nt: TGTGCCAGCGCTATCCGGGACACCTCCTACGAGCAGTACTTC
cdr3_length: 12; d_call: .; j_call: TRBJ2-3; clone_size: .; v_call: TRBV6-5; cdr3_aa: CASSSGRDTQYF; cdr3_nt: TGTGCCAGCAGTTCGGGGAGAGATACGCAGTATTTT
cdr3_length: 13; d_call: TRBD2; j_call: TRBJ2-1; clone_size: few; v_call: TRBV19; cdr3_aa: CASSSGRATEQFF; cdr3_nt: TGTGCCAGTAGTAGCGGGAGGGCCACTGAGCAGTTCTTC
cdr3_length: 14; d_call: TRBD1; j_call: TRBJ1-1; clone_size: few; v_call: TRBV5-6; cdr3_aa: CASSQTGGSPEAFF; cdr3_nt: TGTGCCAGCAGTCAGACAGGGGGGAGCCCCGAAGCTTTCTTT
cdr3_length: 14; d_call: TRBD1; j_call: TRBJ2-1; clone_size: .; v_call: TRBV10-1; cdr3_aa: CASSAGTVDNEQFF; cdr3_nt: TGCGCCAGCAGCGCCGGGACAGTTGACAATGAGCAGTTCTTC
cdr3_length: 17; d_call: TRBD2; j_call: TRBJ2-3; clone_size: .; v_call: TRBV14; cdr3_aa: CASSHGTSGKRGNTQYF; cdr3_nt: TGTGCCAGCAGTCACGGGACTAGCGGGAAGCGAGGAAATACGCAGTATTTT
cdr3_length: 14; d_call: TRBD1; j_call: TRBJ1-2; clone_size: few; v_call: TRBV5-1; cdr3_aa: CASSWDRGPYGYTF; cdr3_nt: TGCGCCAGCAGCTGGGACAGGGGCCCCTATGGCTACACCTTC
cdr3_length: 15; d_call: TRBD2; j_call: TRBJ2-1; clone_size: .; v_call: TRBV5-1; cdr3_aa: CASTPGLAGFDEQFF; cdr3_nt: TGCGCCAGCACACCGGGACTAGCGGGATTCGATGAGCAGTTCTTC
cdr3_length: 13; d_call: .; j_call: TRBJ1-1; clone_size: .; v_call: TRBV5-1; cdr3_aa: CASSLSGYSQAFF; cdr3_nt: TGCGCCAGCAGCTTGTCGGGGTACAGCCAAGCTTTCTTT
cdr3_length: 13; d_call: .; j_call: TRBJ2-5; clone_size: .; v_call: TRBV12-5; cdr3_aa: CASGFGQKETQYF; cdr3_nt: TGTGCTAGTGGTTTTGGGCAGAAAGAGACCCAGTACTTC
cdr3_length: 15; d_call: .; j_call: TRBJ1-1; clone_size: .; v_call: TRBV27; cdr3_aa: CASSFWGVKNTEAFF; cdr3_nt: TGTGCCAGCAGTTTTTGGGGGGTAAAGAACACTGAAGCTTTCTTT
cdr3_length: 15; d_call: TRBD1; j_call: TRBJ2-1; clone_size: .; v_call: TRBV5-1; cdr3_aa: CASTRGDRVINEQFF; cdr3_nt: TGCGCCAGCACTAGGGGGGACAGGGTCATCAATGAGCAGTTCTTC
cdr3_length: 16; d_call: .; j_call: TRBJ2-1; clone_size: few; v_call: TRBV25-1; cdr3_aa: CASSEGGTRGYNEQFF; cdr3_nt: TGTGCCAGCAGTGAAGGGGGGACCCGCGGTTACAATGAGCAGTTCTTC
cdr3_length: 13; d_call: .; j_call: TRBJ2-5; clone_size: once; v_call: TRBV15; cdr3_aa: CATSLNSAETQYF; cdr3_nt: TGTGCCACCAGCCTAAACTCTGCCGAGACCCAGTACTTC
cdr3_length: 15; d_call: TRBD1; j_call: TRBJ2-7; clone_size: .; v_call: TRBV11-2; cdr3_aa: CASSDGQGARREQYF; cdr3_nt: TGTGCCAGCAGCGACGGACAGGGGGCGCGTCGCGAGCAGTACTTC